This T cell receptor (beta chain) was documented in a study of blood T cell repertoires in COVID-19. Produced via immunoSEQ multiplex PCR; TCRdb's table is partial and in-frame only. The sample includes under 350,000 clones, 89% seen only once; the top ten take around 1.7%. Germline assignment: CDR1 KGHSH and CDR2 LQKENI. The CDR3 is 17 amino acids. The ends were cut back, 1 base at V and 0 bases at J, with 13 bases in the middle. What the recovered Cohort 3 donors had was two negative PCRs, clearance, or symptom resolution. The receptor's source is a woman between 40 and 50 years old who had recovered from COVID-19. The chain employs TRBV18 and TRBJ1-3; the D gene is possibly TRBD1 (5 bases). Source material: PBMCs or T cells enriched from blood (not recorded which). The CDR3 nucleotides are TGTGCCAGCTCACCACGTACAGGTGGTCTCTCTGGAAACACCATATATTTT. This codes for CASSPRTGGLSGNTIYF.